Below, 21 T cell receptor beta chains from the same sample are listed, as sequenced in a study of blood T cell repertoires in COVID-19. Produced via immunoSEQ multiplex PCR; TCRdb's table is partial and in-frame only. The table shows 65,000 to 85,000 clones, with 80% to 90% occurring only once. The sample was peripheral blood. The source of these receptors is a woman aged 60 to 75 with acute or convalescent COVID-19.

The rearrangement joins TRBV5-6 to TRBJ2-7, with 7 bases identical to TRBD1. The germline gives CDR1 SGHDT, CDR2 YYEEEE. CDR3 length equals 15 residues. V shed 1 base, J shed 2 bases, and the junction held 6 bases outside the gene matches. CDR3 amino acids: CASSLPGDRTYEQYV. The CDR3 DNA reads TGTGCCAGCAGCTTGCCCGGGGACAGAACCTACGAGCAGTACGTC.

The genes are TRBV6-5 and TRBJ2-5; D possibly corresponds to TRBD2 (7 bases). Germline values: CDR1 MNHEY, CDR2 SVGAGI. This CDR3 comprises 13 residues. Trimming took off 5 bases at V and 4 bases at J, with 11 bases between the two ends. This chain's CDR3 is CASSRGAGETQYF. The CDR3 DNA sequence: TGTGCCAGCAGTCGGGGGGCCGGAGAGACCCAGTACTTC.

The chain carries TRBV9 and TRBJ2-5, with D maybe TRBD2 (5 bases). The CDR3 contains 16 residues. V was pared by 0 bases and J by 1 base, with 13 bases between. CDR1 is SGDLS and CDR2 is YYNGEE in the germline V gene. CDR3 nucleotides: TGTGCCAGCAGCGTAGCTCTTGGTGAGGGCCAAGAGACCCAGTACTTC. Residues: CASSVALGEGQETQYF. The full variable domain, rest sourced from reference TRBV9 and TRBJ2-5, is DSGVTQTPKHLITATGQRVTLRCSPRSGDLSVYWYQQSLDQGLQFLIQYYNGEERAKGNILERFSAQQFPDLHSELNLSSLELGDSALYFCASSVALGEGQETQYFGPGTRLLVL.

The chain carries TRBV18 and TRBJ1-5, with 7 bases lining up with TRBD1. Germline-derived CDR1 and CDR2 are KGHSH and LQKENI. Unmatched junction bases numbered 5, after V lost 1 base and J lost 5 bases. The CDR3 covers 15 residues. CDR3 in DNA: TGTGCCAGCTCACCACAGAGACAGGGAGATCAGCCCCAGCATTTT. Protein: CASSPQRQGDQPQHF.

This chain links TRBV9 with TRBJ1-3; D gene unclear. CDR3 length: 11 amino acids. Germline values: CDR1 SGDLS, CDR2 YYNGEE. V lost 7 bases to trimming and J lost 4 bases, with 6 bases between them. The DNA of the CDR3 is TGTGCCAGCTCGTTCGGAAACACCATATATTTT. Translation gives CASSFGNTIYF.

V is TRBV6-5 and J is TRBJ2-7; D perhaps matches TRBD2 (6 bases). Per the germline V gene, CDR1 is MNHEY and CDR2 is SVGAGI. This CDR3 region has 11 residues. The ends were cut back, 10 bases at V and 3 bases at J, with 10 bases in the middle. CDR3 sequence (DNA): TGTGCCACCAACGGGGGCTACGAGCAGTACGTC. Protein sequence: CATNGGYEQYV.

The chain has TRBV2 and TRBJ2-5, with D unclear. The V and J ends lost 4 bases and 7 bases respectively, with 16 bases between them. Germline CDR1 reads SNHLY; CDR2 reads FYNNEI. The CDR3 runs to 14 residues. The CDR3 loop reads CASSGEEYSGTQYF. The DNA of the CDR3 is TGTGCCAGCAGTGGAGAAGAGTATTCGGGGACCCAGTACTTC.

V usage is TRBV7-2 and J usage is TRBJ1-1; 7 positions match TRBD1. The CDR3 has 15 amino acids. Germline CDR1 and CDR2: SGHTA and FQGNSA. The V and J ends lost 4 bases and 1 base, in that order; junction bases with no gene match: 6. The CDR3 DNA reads TGTGCCAGCAGCTCCTGGACAGGTGAGAACACTGAAGCTTTCTTT. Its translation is CASSSWTGENTEAFF.

The CDR3 DNA follows: TGTGCCAGCAGCTTTAGACAGGGGATAGAGACCCAGTACTTC. Its translation is CASSFRQGIETQYF. The chain is built from TRBV7-2 and TRBJ2-5; 8 bases are shared with TRBD1. The CDR3 covers 14 residues. After removal of 3 bases from V and 4 bases from J, the junction contained 4 bases not matched to a gene. Germline CDR1 SGHTA, CDR2 FQGNSA.

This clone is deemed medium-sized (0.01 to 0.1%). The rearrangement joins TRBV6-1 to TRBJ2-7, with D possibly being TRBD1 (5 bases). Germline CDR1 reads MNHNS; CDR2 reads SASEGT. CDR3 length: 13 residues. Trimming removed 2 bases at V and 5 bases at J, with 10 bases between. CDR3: CASSEWAGNEQYV. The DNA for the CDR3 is TGTGCCAGCAGTGAATGGGCAGGGAACGAGCAGTACGTC.

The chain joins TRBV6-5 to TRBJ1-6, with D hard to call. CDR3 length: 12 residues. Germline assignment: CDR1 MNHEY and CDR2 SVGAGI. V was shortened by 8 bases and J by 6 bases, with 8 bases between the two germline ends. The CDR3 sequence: CASRGLNSPLHF. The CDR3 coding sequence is TGTGCCAGCCGAGGCCTTAATTCACCCCTCCACTTT.

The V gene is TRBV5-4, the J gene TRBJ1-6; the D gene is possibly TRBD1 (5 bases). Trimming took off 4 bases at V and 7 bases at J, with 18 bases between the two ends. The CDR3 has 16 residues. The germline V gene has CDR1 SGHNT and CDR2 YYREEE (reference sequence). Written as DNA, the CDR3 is TGTGCCAGCAGCGCCCCGGTAACAGGCTCCAATTCACCCCTCCACTTT. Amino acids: CASSAPVTGSNSPLHF. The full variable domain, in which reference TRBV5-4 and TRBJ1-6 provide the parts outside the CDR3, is ETGVTQSPTHLIKTRGQQVTLRCSSQSGHNTVSWYQQALGQGPQFIFQYYREEENGRGNFPPRFSGLQFPNYSSELNVNALELDDSALYLCASSAPVTGSNSPLHFGNGTRLTVT.

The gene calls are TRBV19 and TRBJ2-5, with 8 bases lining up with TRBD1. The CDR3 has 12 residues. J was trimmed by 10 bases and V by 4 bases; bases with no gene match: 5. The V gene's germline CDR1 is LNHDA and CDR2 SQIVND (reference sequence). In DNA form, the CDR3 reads TGTGCCAGTAGTACAAGGACAGGGATCCAGTACTTC. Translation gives CASSTRTGIQYF. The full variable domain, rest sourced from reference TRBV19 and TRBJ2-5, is DGGITQSPKYLFRKEGQNVTLSCEQNLNHDAMYWYRQDPGQGLRLIYYSQIVNDFQKGDIAEGYSVSREKKESFPLTVTSAQKNPTAFYLCASSTRTGIQYFGPGTRLLVL.

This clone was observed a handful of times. The CDR3 region has the DNA TGCAGCGTTGAAGATGCCCGAGACACTGAAGCTTTCTTT. It specifies CSVEDARDTEAFF. The chain carries TRBV29-1 and TRBJ1-1, with D unclear. The CDR3 runs to 13 residues. Germline assignment: CDR1 SQVTM and CDR2 ANQGSEA. V was cut by 0 bases and J by 3 bases, with 8 bases left in between.

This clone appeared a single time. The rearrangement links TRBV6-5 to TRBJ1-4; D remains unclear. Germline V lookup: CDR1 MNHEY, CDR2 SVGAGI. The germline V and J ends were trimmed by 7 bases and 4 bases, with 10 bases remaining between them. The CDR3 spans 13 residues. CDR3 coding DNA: TGTGCCAGCACCTACGGTATTAATGAAAAACTGTTTTTT. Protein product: CASTYGINEKLFF.

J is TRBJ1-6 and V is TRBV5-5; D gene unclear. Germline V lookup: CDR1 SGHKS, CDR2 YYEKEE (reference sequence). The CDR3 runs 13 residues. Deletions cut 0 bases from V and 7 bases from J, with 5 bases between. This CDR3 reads CASSLDFNSPLHF. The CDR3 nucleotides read TGTGCCAGCAGCTTGGACTTCAATTCACCCCTCCACTTT.

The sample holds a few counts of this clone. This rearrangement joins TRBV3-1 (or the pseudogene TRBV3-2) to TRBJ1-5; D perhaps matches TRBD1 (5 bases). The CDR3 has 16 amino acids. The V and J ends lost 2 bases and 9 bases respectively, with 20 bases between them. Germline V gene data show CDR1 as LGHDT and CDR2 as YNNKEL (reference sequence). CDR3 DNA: TGTGCCAGCAGCCAAAACCTTACAGGCAACGCCGGGCCCCAGCATTTT. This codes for CASSQNLTGNAGPQHF.

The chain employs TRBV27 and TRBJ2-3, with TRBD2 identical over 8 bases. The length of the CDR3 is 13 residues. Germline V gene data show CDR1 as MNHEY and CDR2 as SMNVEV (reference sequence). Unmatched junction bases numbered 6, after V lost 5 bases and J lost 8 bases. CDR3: CASSLTLAGTQYF. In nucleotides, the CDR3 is TGTGCCAGCAGTCTAACGCTAGCGGGTACGCAGTATTTT.

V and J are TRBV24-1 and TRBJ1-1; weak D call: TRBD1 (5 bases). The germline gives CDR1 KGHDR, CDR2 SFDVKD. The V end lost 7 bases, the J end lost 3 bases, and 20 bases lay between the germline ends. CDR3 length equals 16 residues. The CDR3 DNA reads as TGTGCCACCAGCCGATACCGGGGACCGGGGGACACTGAAGCTTTCTTT. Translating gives CATSRYRGPGDTEAFF.

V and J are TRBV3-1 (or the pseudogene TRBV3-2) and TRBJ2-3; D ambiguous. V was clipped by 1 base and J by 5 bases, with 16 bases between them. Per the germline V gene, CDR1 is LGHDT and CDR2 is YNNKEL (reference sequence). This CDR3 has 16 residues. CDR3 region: CASSQASPAVGDTQYF. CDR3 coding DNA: TGTGCCAGCAGCCAAGCCTCACCCGCGGTTGGAGATACGCAGTATTTT.

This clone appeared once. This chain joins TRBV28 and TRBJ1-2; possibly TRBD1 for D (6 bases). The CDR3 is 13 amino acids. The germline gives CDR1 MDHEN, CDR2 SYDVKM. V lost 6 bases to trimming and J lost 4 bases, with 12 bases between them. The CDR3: CASRERTVYGYTF. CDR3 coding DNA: TGTGCCAGCAGAGAGAGGACAGTCTATGGCTACACCTTC.